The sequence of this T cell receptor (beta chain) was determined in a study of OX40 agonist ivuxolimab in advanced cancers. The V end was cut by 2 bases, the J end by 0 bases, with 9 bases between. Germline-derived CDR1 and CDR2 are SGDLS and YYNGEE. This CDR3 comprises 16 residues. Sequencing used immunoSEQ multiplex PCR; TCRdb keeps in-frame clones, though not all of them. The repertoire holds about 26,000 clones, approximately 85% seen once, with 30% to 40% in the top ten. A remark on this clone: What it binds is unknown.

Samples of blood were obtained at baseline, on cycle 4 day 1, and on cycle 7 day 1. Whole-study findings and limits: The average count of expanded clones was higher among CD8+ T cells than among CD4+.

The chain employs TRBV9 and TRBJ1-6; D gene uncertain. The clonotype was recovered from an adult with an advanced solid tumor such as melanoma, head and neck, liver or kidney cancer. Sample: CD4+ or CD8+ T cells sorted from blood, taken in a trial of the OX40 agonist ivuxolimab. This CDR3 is CASSVQASSYNSPLHF. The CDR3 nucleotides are TGTGCCAGCAGCGTTCAGGCGAGCTCCTATAATTCACCCCTCCACTTT.